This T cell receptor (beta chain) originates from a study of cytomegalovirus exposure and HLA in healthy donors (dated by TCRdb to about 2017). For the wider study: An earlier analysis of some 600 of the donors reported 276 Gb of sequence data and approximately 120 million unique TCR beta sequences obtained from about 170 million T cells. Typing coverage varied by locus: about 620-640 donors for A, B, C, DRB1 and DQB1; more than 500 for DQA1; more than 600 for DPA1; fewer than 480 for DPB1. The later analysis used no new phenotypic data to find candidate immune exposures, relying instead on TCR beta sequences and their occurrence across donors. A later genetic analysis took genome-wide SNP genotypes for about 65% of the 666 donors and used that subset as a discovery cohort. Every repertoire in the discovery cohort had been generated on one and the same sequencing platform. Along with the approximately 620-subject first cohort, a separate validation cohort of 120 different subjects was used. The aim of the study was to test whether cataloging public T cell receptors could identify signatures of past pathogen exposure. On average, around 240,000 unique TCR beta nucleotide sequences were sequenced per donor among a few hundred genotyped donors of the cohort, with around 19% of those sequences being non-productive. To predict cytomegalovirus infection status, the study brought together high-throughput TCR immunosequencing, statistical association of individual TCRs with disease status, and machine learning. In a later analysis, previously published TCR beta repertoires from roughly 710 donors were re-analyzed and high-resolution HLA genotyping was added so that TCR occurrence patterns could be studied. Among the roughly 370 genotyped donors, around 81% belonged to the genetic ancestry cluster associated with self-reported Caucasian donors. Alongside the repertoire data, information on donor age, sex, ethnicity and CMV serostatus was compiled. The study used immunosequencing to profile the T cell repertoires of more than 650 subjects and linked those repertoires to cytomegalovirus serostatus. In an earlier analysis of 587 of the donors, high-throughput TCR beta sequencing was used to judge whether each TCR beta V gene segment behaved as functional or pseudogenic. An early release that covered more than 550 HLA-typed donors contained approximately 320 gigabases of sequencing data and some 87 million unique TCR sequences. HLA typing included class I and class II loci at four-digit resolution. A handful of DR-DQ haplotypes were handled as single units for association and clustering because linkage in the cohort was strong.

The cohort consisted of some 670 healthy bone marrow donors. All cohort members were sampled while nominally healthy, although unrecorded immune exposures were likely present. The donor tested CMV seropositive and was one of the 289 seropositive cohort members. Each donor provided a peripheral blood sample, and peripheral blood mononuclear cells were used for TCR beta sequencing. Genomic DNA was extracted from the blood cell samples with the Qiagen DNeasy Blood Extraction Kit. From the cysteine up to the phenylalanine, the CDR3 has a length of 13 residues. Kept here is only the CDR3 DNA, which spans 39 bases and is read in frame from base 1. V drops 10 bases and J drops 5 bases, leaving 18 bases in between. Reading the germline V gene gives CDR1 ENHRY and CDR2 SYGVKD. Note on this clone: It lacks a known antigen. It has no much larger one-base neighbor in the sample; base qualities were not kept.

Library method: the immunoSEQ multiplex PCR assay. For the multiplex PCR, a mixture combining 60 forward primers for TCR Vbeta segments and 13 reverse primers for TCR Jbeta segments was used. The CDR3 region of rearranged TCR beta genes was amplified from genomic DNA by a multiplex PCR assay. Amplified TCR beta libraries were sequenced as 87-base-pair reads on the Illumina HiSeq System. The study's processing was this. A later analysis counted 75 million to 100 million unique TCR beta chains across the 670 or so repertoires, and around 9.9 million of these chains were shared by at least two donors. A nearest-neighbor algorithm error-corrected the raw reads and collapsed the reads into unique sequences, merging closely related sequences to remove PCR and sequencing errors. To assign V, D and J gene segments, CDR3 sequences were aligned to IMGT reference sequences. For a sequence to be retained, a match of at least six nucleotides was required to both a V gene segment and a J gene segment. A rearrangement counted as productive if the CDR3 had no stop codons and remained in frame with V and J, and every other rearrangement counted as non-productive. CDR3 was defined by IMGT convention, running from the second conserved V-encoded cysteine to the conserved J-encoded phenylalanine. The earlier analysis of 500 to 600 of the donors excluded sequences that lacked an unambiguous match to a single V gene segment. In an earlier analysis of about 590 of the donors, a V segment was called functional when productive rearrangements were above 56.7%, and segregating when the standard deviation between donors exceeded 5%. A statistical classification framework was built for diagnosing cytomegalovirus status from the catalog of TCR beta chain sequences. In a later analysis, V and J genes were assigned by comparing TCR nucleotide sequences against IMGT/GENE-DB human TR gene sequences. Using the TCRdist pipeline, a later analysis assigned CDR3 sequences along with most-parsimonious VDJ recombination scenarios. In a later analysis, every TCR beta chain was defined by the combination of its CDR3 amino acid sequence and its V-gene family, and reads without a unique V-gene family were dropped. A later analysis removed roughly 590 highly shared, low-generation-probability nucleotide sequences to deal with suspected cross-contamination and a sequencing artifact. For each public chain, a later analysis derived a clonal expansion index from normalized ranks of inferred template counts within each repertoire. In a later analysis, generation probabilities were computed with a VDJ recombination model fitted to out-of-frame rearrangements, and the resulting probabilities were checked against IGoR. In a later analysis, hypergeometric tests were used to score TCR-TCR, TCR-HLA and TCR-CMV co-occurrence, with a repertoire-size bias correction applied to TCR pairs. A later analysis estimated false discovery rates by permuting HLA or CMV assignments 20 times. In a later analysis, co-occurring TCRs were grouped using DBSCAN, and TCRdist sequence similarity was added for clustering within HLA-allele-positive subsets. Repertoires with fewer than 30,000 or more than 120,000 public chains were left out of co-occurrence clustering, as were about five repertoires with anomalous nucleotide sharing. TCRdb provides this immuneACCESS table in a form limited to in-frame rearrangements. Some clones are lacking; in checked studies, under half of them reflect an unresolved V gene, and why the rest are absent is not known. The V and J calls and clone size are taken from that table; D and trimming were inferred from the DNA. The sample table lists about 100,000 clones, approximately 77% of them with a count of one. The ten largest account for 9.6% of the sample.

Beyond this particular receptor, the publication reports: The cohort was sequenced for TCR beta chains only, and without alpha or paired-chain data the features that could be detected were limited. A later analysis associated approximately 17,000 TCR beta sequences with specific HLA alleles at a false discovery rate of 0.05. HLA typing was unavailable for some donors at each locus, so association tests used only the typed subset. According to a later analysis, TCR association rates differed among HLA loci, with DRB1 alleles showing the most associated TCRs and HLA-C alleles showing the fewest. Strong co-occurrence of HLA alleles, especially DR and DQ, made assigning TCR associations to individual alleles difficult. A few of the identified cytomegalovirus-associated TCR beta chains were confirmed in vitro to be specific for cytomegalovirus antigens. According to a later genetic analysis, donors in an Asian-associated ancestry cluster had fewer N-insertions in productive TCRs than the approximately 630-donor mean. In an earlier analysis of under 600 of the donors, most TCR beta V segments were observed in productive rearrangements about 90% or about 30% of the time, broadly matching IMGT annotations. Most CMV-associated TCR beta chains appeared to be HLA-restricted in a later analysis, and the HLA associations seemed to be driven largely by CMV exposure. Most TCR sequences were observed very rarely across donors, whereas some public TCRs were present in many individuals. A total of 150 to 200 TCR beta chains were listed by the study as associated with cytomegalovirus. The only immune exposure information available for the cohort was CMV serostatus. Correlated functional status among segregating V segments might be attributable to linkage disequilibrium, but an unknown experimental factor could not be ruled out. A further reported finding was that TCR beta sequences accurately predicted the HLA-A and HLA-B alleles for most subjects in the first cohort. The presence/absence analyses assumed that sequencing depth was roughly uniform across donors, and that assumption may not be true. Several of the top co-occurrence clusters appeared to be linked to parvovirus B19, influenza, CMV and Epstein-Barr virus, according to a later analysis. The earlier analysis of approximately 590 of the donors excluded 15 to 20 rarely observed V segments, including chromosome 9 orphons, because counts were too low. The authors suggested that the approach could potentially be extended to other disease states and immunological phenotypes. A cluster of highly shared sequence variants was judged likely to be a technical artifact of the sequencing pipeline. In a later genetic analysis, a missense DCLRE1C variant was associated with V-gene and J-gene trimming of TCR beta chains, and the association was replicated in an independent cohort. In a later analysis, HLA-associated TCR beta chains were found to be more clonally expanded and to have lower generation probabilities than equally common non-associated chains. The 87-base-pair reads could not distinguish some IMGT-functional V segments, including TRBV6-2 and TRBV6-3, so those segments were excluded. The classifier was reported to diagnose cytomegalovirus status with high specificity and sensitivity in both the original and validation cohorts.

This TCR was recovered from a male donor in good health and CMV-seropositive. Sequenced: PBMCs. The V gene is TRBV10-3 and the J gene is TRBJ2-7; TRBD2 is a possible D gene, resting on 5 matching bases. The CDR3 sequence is CATVLELRDEQYF. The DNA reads TGTGCCACAGTACTAGAATTGAGGGACGAGCAGTACTTC.